This T cell receptor beta chain originates from a study of cytomegalovirus exposure and HLA in healthy donors. Broader study findings: Later on, an analysis found that several of the most significant clusters appeared to be linked to common viral pathogens, which included parvovirus B19. Presence/absence analyses assumed roughly uniform sequencing depth across donors, which may not hold. In a later analysis, at a false discovery rate of 0.05, about 17,000 TCR beta sequences matched HLA alleles. The study flagged around 160 TCR beta chains as cytomegalovirus-associated.

The germline V and J ends were trimmed by 9 bases and 4 bases, with 9 bases remaining between them. CDR1 MNHNY and CDR2 SVGAGI come from the germline V gene (reference sequence). The CDR3 covers 11 residues. As for this clone: Its antigen is still unknown.

The PCR employed 60 Vbeta primers together with 13 Jbeta primers. Produced via immunoSEQ multiplex PCR; TCRdb's table is partial and in-frame only. The repertoire holds about 140,000 clones, with 70% as singletons. The genes are TRBV6-6 and TRBJ1-2; D is possibly TRBD1 (6 bases). The specimen sequenced was PBMCs. The sequence derives from a woman under 40 in good health and CMV-seronegative. CDR3 DNA: TGTGCCAGTAGGACAGTCTATGGCTACACCTTC. Protein: CASRTVYGYTF.